This T cell receptor (beta chain) was profiled in a study of T cell responses to AZD1222 COVID-19 vaccine. General observations from the study: Reports indicate that nearly half of spike-specific TCRs are directed at unmutated variant regions.

Repertoires were generated with immunoSEQ multiplex PCR, while TCRdb's copy carries only in-frame clones and drops some. The sample lists more than 95,000 clones, around 76% occurring once. V was cut by 5 bases and J by 0 bases, with 10 bases left in between. The CDR3 sequence is 15 residues long. Germline CDR1 is SGHTA and CDR2 is FQGNSA. A word on this clone: Its antigen remains unidentified.

The sequences come from peripheral blood, collected on day 0 of AZD1222 vaccination. The sequence was obtained from an adult in good health. The chain couples TRBV7-2 to TRBJ2-2, with unresolved D. CDR3 region: CASSTLGTNTGELFF. The CDR3 nucleotides are TGTGCCAGCAGCACCTTGGGGACGAACACCGGGGAGCTGTTTTTT.